The present T cell receptor beta chain was sequenced within a study of PD-L1 blockade in urothelial cancer (dated by TCRdb to the late 2010s). A note on the overall study: Therapy was started around 2014 for all patients, and atezolizumab 1,200 mg was administered intravenously every 3 weeks. Twenty-five of 29 patients were identified as males with urothelial cancer of bladder origin, and a prior smoking history was reported by 18 of 29 patients. An ECOG performance status of 0 or 1 was recorded for the patients, and 0 to 3 prior chemotherapy regimens had been received by the patients. Blood samples were analyzed 3 weeks after the start of treatment (second dose) and 6 weeks after the start of treatment. Blood samples yielded a median of roughly 140,000 T cells and approximately 83,000 unique TCRs, with median clonality around 0.083. Somatic, immune and clinical correlates of response to PD-L1 blockade with atezolizumab in urothelial cancer were the focus of an exploratory multi-omic analysis. TCR sequencing covered pretreatment tumor samples and matched, serially collected peripheral blood taken before and after atezolizumab treatment. Durable clinical benefit was defined as a progression-free survival longer than 6 months, and TCR features were additionally tested against progression-free survival and overall survival. In the same patients, whole exome sequencing and RNA sequencing of pretreatment tumors were performed in addition to TCR sequencing. About 10 patients achieved durable clinical benefit and approximately 19 did not. Approximately 29 patients had pretreatment blood TCR-seq, approximately 24 had at least one posttreatment blood collection, and approximately 24 had tumor TCR-seq. Broad study findings and their caveats: Improved progression-free and overall survival was associated with having pretreatment peripheral blood TCR clonality below the median. Because of the small sample size (n ≈ 30) and the many exploratory analyses performed, the results are intended to be regarded as hypothesis-generating. Greater expansion of tumor-associated TCR clones in peripheral blood 3 weeks after the start of treatment was observed in patients with durable benefit (n ≈ 22, p = 0.022).

V lost 11 bases and J lost 7 bases, and the count of bases not matched to a germline gene is 20. The germline V gene (reference sequence) gives CDR1 as MNHEY and CDR2 as SMNVEV. From the cysteine through the phenylalanine, the CDR3 covers 17 amino acids. The entry retains the CDR3 DNA only, 51 bases that are in frame from base 1. On this clone itself: It lacks a known antigen. No base quality information exists; no much larger clone differs at one position.

Explained via the paper, the time point label denotes: peripheral blood 6 weeks after treatment start. A cohort of approximately 30 patients with locally advanced or metastatic urothelial carcinoma, treated at Memorial Sloan Kettering on a trial protocol, was included. Peripheral blood mononuclear cells were collected from each patient pretreatment and during treatment, giving between 1 and 8 total time points per patient. The Qiagen DNeasy Blood extraction kit was used to purify genomic DNA from total PBMCs and tumor samples. PBMCs were collected pretreatment and during treatment and were isolated and stored as previously described. Synthetic TCR analog templates were spiked into each PCR to estimate absolute template abundance from read counts. The immunoSEQ assay was used to amplify TCRbeta CDR3 regions from genomic DNA with bias-controlled V and J gene primers. Rearranged TCRbeta segments were sequenced at approximately 20X coverage. Per the authors' processing: Sequencing errors were corrected by clustering, and CDR3s were annotated against IMGT so that V, D and J genes could be assigned. Out-of-frame and stop-codon sequences were excluded, and only productive TCRbeta rearrangements were used in downstream analyses. To compute clonality, Shannon entropy was normalized by the log of the number of unique productive sequences and then subtracted from one. Clones differing between time points or between blood and tumor were identified by Fisher's exact test with Benjamini-Hochberg correction at adjusted p below 0.01. TCRdb took over this immuneACCESS table, retaining in-frame rearrangements with V and J assigned. Such tables are incomplete; in checked studies, under half of the missing clones stem from an unresolved V gene, and the remainder is unexplained. V, J and clone size were drawn from that table, and D and trimming were deduced from the DNA. This sample comprises more than 90,000 clones, 83% of them detected only once. The top ten constitute about 8.4% of the sample.

This receptor was taken from an older man with urothelial cancer. This chain is built from TRBV27 and TRBJ1-6, and TRBD1 aligns with 7 junction nucleotides. The material sequenced was PBMCs, taken around atezolizumab (anti-PD-L1) treatment. The sequenced DNA: TGTGCCGGCTCTCGGGTTCGCCGACAGGGCGAAAATTCACCCCTCCACTTT. This gives the protein CAGSRVRRQGENSPLHF.